The sample holds one count of the clone carrying this T cell receptor (beta chain). Its antigen is currently unknown. Sequencing used immunoSEQ multiplex PCR; TCRdb keeps in-frame clones, though not all of them. The repertoire holds over 120,000 clones, with 94% as singletons. This sample was included in a study of cytomegalovirus exposure and HLA in healthy donors. Study summary: The roughly 110 validation repertoires were reported in a later analysis to have been generated on the same platform as the approximately 600 first-cohort repertoires. Whole-study results and caveats: Researchers counted 150 to 200 TCR beta chains as cytomegalovirus-associated. With high specificity and sensitivity, the classifier reportedly diagnosed cytomegalovirus status.

Trimming cost V 3 bases and J 2 bases, with 11 bases left between them. The germline gives CDR1 SGHVS, CDR2 FNYEAQ. CDR3 length equals 14 residues. The TCR originated in a man between 18 and 29 years old in good health and CMV-seropositive. The rearrangement links TRBV7-6 to TRBJ2-7; D is perhaps TRBD2 (7 bases). The sequencing sample was made of PBMCs. In DNA form, the CDR3 reads TGTGCCAGCAGCTTCGGGGGGCTCGCCTACGAGCAGTACTTC. Protein product: CASSFGGLAYEQYF.